Listed below are T cell receptor beta chains from one sample, sequenced in a study of PD-1 blockade in classical Hodgkin lymphoma. Clones were read by immunoSEQ multiplex PCR, and TCRdb kept only the in-frame ones, dropping some. The sample yields about 36,000 clones, around 63% seen once. Sequencing used peripheral blood mononuclear cells (PBMCs), obtained before the second cycle of nivolumab. The receptors were gathered from a human donor with classical Hodgkin lymphoma. CDR3s include the opening cysteine and the closing phenylalanine or tryptophan. The D gene is left open where the match is weak. Not all rows give a size; the values are once, few, many and, for expanded clones, a class.

j_call v_call clone_size d_call cdr3_aa cdr3_nt
TRBJ2-4 TRBV27 once NA CASSLDSAGAKNIQYF TGTGCCAGCAGTTTAGATAGTGCGGGGGCCAAAAACATTCAGTACTTC
TRBJ1-1 TRBV28 NA NA CASSLGGVRSRAFF TGTGCCAGCAGTTTAGGAGGGGTTAGGTCCCGCGCTTTCTTT
TRBJ2-1 TRBV11-1 NA NA CASSLEGGSYNEQFF TGTGCCAGCAGCTTAGAGGGGGGCTCCTACAATGAGCAGTTCTTC
TRBJ2-7 TRBV29-1 NA NA CSVEISGQASSGYEQYF TGCAGCGTTGAAATCTCCGGCCAGGCCAGTAGTGGCTACGAGCAGTACTTC
TRBJ1-1 TRBV18 NA TRBD1 CASSSGQVEYTEAFF TGTGCCAGCTCATCAGGACAGGTTGAGTATACTGAAGCTTTCTTT
TRBJ2-1 TRBV7-3 NA TRBD2 CASSLTSGPNEQFF TGTGCCAGCAGCTTGACTAGCGGGCCCAATGAGCAGTTCTTC
TRBJ2-7 TRBV18 NA TRBD2 CASSPGTSGAAFYEQYF TGTGCCAGCTCACCAGGGACTAGCGGAGCTGCTTTCTACGAGCAGTACTTC
TRBJ1-1 TRBV7-9 few NA CASSLGRLNTEAFF TGTGCCAGCAGCTTAGGTAGGCTGAACACTGAAGCTTTCTTT
TRBJ2-3 TRBV4-2 NA TRBD2 CASSHVPSGASTDTQYF TGTGCCAGCAGCCATGTTCCTAGCGGGGCTAGCACAGATACGCAGTATTTT
TRBJ1-1 TRBV27 NA NA CASSFRRTYPMNTEAFF TGTGCCAGCAGTTTCCGTAGGACATACCCGATGAACACTGAAGCTTTCTTT
TRBJ1-4 TRBV2 NA TRBD1 CASSDRDRKLFF TGTGCCAGCAGTGACAGGGACAGAAAACTGTTTTTT
TRBJ2-7 TRBV5-1 NA NA CASSDSPGNLYEQYF TGCGCCAGCAGCGACTCCCCCGGGAATCTATACGAGCAGTACTTC
TRBJ2-1 TRBV29-1 NA NA CSVEQYNEQFF TGCAGCGTTGAGCAATACAATGAGCAGTTCTTC
TRBJ1-2 TRBV10-3 NA NA CAISATVGTINYGYTF TGTGCCATCAGTGCAACTGTGGGGACAATTAACTATGGCTACACCTTC
TRBJ2-1 TRBV6-1 NA NA CASSKERPSSYNEQFF TGTGCCAGCAGTAAAGAGCGGCCCTCCTCCTACAATGAGCAGTTCTTC
TRBJ2-1 TRBV9 NA NA CASSVGLAFNEQFF TGTGCCAGCAGCGTAGGTCTTGCGTTTAATGAGCAGTTCTTC
TRBJ1-1 TRBV12-5 NA NA CASGRTENTEAFF TGTGCTAGTGGACGGACAGAGAACACTGAAGCTTTCTTT
TRBJ2-3 TRBV9 NA NA CASSVGGGDTQYF TGTGCCAGCAGCGTAGGAGGTGGGGATACGCAGTATTTT
TRBJ2-5 TRBV4-1 NA TRBD2 CASSQQREAQETQYF TGCGCCAGCAGCCAACAGCGGGAGGCCCAAGAGACCCAGTACTTC
TRBJ1-2 TRBV27 NA TRBD1 CASSSGQGNYGYTF TGTGCCAGCAGTTCGGGACAGGGAAACTATGGCTACACCTTC
TRBJ2-5 TRBV27 NA NA CASSLNGGKETQYF TGTGCCAGCAGTTTAAATGGGGGTAAAGAGACCCAGTACTTC
TRBJ2-5 TRBV11-1 NA NA CASSLDPAETQYF TGTGCCAGCAGCTTAGACCCCGCGGAGACCCAGTACTTC
TRBJ1-2 TRBV6-5 NA NA CASSYLSQGGGYTF TGTGCCAGCAGTTACCTAAGCCAGGGAGGTGGCTACACCTTC
TRBJ1-1 TRBV25-1 NA NA CASSRWGVTEAFF TGTGCCAGCAGTCGCTGGGGGGTGACTGAAGCTTTCTTT
TRBJ1-6 TRBV6-5 NA NA CASSYSIGGNSPLHF TGTGCCAGCAGTTACTCGATCGGGGGGAATTCACCCCTCCACTTT
TRBJ2-2 TRBV13 medium-sized NA CASRSRGDTGELFF TGTGCCAGCAGGAGCAGGGGAGATACCGGGGAGCTGTTTTTT
TRBJ2-3 TRBV7-2 NA NA CASSGTGTVPDTQYF TGTGCCAGCAGCGGGACCGGGACGGTCCCAGATACGCAGTATTTT
TRBJ1-3 TRBV5-1 NA NA CASTQGGSGNTIYF TGCGCCAGCACACAAGGAGGTTCAGGAAACACCATATATTTT
TRBJ1-3 TRBV7-9 NA NA CASSLVTEGNTIYF TGTGCCAGCAGCTTAGTCACGGAAGGAAACACCATATATTTT
TRBJ1-2 TRBV6-6 once NA CASRHRKTNYGYTF TGTGCCAGCAGGCACAGGAAAACTAACTATGGCTACACCTTC
TRBJ1-6 TRBV7-3 NA NA CASSNSPPKWAPLHF TGTGCCAGCAGCAACAGTCCTCCCAAGTGGGCACCCCTCCACTTT
TRBJ1-1 TRBV2 NA NA CASSGGRSLNTEAFF TGTGCCAGCAGTGGGGGGAGGTCCCTGAACACTGAAGCTTTCTTT
TRBJ1-5 TRBV13 NA NA CASSLGQWGVGNQPQHF TGTGCCAGCAGCTTAGGCCAATGGGGTGTAGGCAATCAGCCCCAGCATTTT
TRBJ2-1 TRBV27 NA NA CASSSPTGTFSYNEQFF TGTGCCAGCAGTTCACCAACCGGGACGTTCTCCTACAATGAGCAGTTCTTC
TRBJ1-4 TRBV28 NA NA CASSLGGKLFF TGTGCCAGCAGTTTAGGAGGGAAACTGTTTTTT
TRBJ2-4 TRBV16 NA TRBD1 CASSPTRQGRNIQYF TGTGCCAGCAGCCCCACTCGACAGGGGAGAAACATTCAGTACTTC
TRBJ2-1 TRBV30 NA TRBD2 CAWSVDSGEHYSYNEQFF TGTGCCTGGAGCGTAGATAGCGGGGAACACTACTCCTACAATGAGCAGTTCTTC
TRBJ2-7 TRBV6-1 NA TRBD2 CASSERRGAGGPHEQYF TGTGCCAGCAGTGAAAGGCGGGGAGCGGGAGGGCCTCACGAGCAGTACTTC
TRBJ2-7 TRBV10-2 NA TRBD1 CASSEIPTGASGYEQYF TGCGCCAGCAGTGAGATTCCGACAGGGGCATCAGGCTACGAGCAGTACTTC
TRBJ1-4 TRBV6-5 NA TRBD1 CASKSPGQSGEKLFF TGTGCCAGCAAGAGTCCGGGACAGTCGGGTGAAAAACTGTTTTTT
TRBJ2-2 TRBV19 NA NA CASSGQLNTGELFF TGTGCCAGTTCGGGGCAGTTAAACACCGGGGAGCTGTTTTTT
TRBJ2-1 TRBV2 NA NA CASSEDSYNEQFF TGTGCCAGCAGTGAGGACAGTTACAATGAGCAGTTCTTC
TRBJ1-1 TRBV18 few NA CASSPLPTGGTEAFF TGTGCCAGCTCACCACTCCCAACTGGTGGCACTGAAGCTTTCTTT
TRBJ2-3 TRBV4-2 NA TRBD2 CASSQDWASGGTDTQYF TGTGCCAGCAGCCAAGATTGGGCTAGCGGGGGAACAGATACGCAGTATTTT
TRBJ1-1 TRBV19 few TRBD1 CASSIGQGFTEAFF TGTGCCAGTAGTATTGGACAGGGTTTCACTGAAGCTTTCTTT
TRBJ2-7 TRBV7-2 medium-sized NA CASSLTFYRAGYEQYF TGTGCCAGCAGCTTAACGTTTTATCGGGCCGGCTACGAGCAGTACTTC
TRBJ2-1 TRBV7-9 NA NA CASRESSYNEQFF TGTGCCAGCAGGGAGAGCTCCTACAATGAGCAGTTCTTC
TRBJ1-5 TRBV6-5 NA NA CASSYSRSWGQPQHF TGTGCCAGCAGTTACTCAAGATCTTGGGGGCAGCCCCAGCATTTT
TRBJ2-7 TRBV10-3 NA NA CAIRPGPSGYEQYF TGTGCCATCAGACCGGGACCCAGCGGCTACGAGCAGTACTTC
TRBJ2-1 TRBV7-6 NA NA CASSTLAEQFF TGTGCCAGCAGTACGCTAGCTGAGCAGTTCTTC
TRBJ1-6 TRBV6-1 NA TRBD1 CASSDSVTGNTPLHF TGTGCCAGCAGTGATTCCGTGACAGGGAATACACCCCTCCACTTT
TRBJ2-5 TRBV29-1 NA TRBD1 CSGSQGAGETQYF TGCAGCGGATCACAGGGGGCTGGAGAGACCCAGTACTTC
TRBJ1-1 TRBV19 few NA CASSLGPGSTEAFF TGTGCCAGTAGTCTTGGGCCAGGGAGCACTGAAGCTTTCTTT
TRBJ2-3 TRBV27 NA NA CASSSEGSSTDTQYF TGTGCCAGCAGTTCCGAGGGTTCCAGCACAGATACGCAGTATTTT
TRBJ1-1 TRBV14 NA NA CASTPLFEAFF TGTGCCAGCACCCCGTTATTTGAAGCTTTCTTT
TRBJ2-1 TRBV7-2 NA TRBD1 CASSLRGTGLLNEQFF TGTGCCAGCAGCTTACGCGGGACAGGCCTACTGAATGAGCAGTTCTTC
TRBJ2-7 TRBV6-5 NA NA CASSEGRAVGQYF TGTGCCAGCAGTGAAGGTAGGGCTGTCGGCCAGTACTTC
TRBJ1-5 TRBV12-2 NA NA CASRLVGLLHSQPQHF TGTGCAAGTCGCTTAGTGGGACTCCTGCATAGTCAGCCCCAGCATTTT
TRBJ2-3 TRBV11-3 NA TRBD1 CASSQGQADTQYF TGTGCCAGCAGCCAGGGACAGGCAGATACGCAGTATTTT